This is a list of T cell receptor beta chains from one sample in a study of blood T cell repertoires in COVID-19. Libraries were prepared by immunoSEQ multiplex PCR; TCRdb keeps only in-frame clonotypes and omits some of them. The sample has hundreds of thousands of clones, around 89% seen once. Sequenced: PBMCs or T cells enriched from blood (not recorded which). These receptors were taken from a man aged 25-40 years who had recovered from COVID-19. CDR3s include the opening cysteine and the closing phenylalanine or tryptophan. Fields, in order: D gene, V gene, clone size, J gene, CDR3 DNA, CDR3 protein. D genes are given only for firm matches. Not every row has a clone size; where given, it reads once, few, many or a size class.

D: TRBD1; V: TRBV29-1; size: .; J: TRBJ1-2; DNA: TGCAGCGCCGGGGACAGCTATGGCTACACCTTC; CDR3: CSAGDSYGYTF
D: .; V: TRBV7-9; size: .; J: TRBJ1-4; DNA: TGTGCCAGCAGCTTAGGCGGGGCTATAGTTGGAAAACTGTTTTTT; CDR3: CASSLGGAIVGKLFF
D: TRBD1; V: TRBV4-2; size: .; J: TRBJ1-2; DNA: TGTGCCAGCAGCCCGGGACAGCCTTTAGTCTATGGCTACACCTTC; CDR3: CASSPGQPLVYGYTF
D: .; V: TRBV7-8; size: .; J: TRBJ2-3; DNA: TGTGCCAGCAGCCCAAAAGTAGCGGTCACAGATACGCAGTATTTT; CDR3: CASSPKVAVTDTQYF
D: .; V: TRBV28; size: .; J: TRBJ2-1; DNA: TGTGCCAGCAGTCCGCGCAAATGGGTAGCGGACAATGAGCAGTTCTTC; CDR3: CASSPRKWVADNEQFF
D: TRBD2; V: TRBV19; size: .; J: TRBJ2-1; DNA: TGTGCCGGGACTAGCGGGATCGATGAGCAGTTCTTC; CDR3: CAGTSGIDEQFF
D: TRBD2; V: TRBV28; size: .; J: TRBJ2-1; DNA: TGTGCCAGCGCAGCACTAGCGGGATCTGAGCAGTTCTTC; CDR3: CASAALAGSEQFF
D: TRBD1; V: TRBV2; size: .; J: TRBJ1-1; DNA: TGTGCCAGCACACTCAGGGGGCAAACTGAAGCTTTCTTT; CDR3: CASTLRGQTEAFF
D: .; V: TRBV2; size: .; J: TRBJ1-4; DNA: TGTGCCAGCATCTCCCGAACTAATGAAAAACTGTTTTTT; CDR3: CASISRTNEKLFF
D: TRBD1; V: TRBV5-1; size: .; J: TRBJ2-5; DNA: TGCGCCAGCAGCTTGGGACAGGGTGGAGAGACCCAGTACTTC; CDR3: CASSLGQGGETQYF
D: TRBD1; V: TRBV29-1; size: .; J: TRBJ2-5; DNA: TGCAGCGTTTCGACCGGGACAGGAACACAAGAGACCCAGTACTTC; CDR3: CSVSTGTGTQETQYF
D: TRBD1; V: TRBV28; size: .; J: TRBJ2-5; DNA: TGTGCCAGCAGTACTGAACAGGGGGGACAGACCCAGTACTTC; CDR3: CASSTEQGGQTQYF
D: .; V: TRBV5-1; size: .; J: TRBJ1-1; DNA: TGCGCCAGCAGCTTCTCCCTAGACACTGAAGCTTTCTTT; CDR3: CASSFSLDTEAFF
D: TRBD1; V: TRBV3-1/TRBV3-2; size: .; J: TRBJ2-1; DNA: TGTGCCAGCAGCCCAGGGGGCGCAACCTACAATGAGCAGTTCTTC; CDR3: CASSPGGATYNEQFF
D: TRBD1; V: TRBV6-6; size: .; J: TRBJ2-7; DNA: TGTGCCAGCAGTTCGGACAGGGGACACTCCTACGAGCAGTACTTC; CDR3: CASSSDRGHSYEQYF
D: .; V: TRBV19; size: .; J: TRBJ1-5; DNA: TGTGCTGCCCGACCTTTTGGGAGGAATCAGCCCCAGCATTTT; CDR3: CAARPFGRNQPQHF
D: .; V: TRBV30; size: .; J: TRBJ2-7; DNA: TGTGCTTGGGAACCGGGAGTGAACTACGAGCAGTACTTC; CDR3: CAWEPGVNYEQYF
D: TRBD2; V: TRBV27; size: .; J: TRBJ2-3; DNA: TGTGCCAGCAGTTTATCGGACCCGAGGAGGAGGGGAGTGAGGCGGGAGGGCCGGGATACGCAGTATTTT; CDR3: CASSLSDPRRRGVRREGRDTQYF
D: .; V: TRBV5-1; size: .; J: TRBJ2-6; DNA: TGCGCCAGCAGCGCCGGAACGGGTACTGGGGCCAACGTCCTGACTTTC; CDR3: CASSAGTGTGANVLTF
D: .; V: TRBV28; size: .; J: TRBJ2-7; DNA: TGTGCCAGCAGTCTCGGGACACGTACCTACGAGCAGTACTTC; CDR3: CASSLGTRTYEQYF
D: .; V: TRBV14; size: .; J: TRBJ2-7; DNA: TGTGCCAGCAGCCCCGGTTCGCTAGGCGAGCAGTACTTC; CDR3: CASSPGSLGEQYF
D: TRBD2; V: TRBV30; size: once; J: TRBJ2-3; DNA: TGTGCCTGGAGCGGGAGCGGGGGCACAGATACGCAGTATTTT; CDR3: CAWSGSGGTDTQYF
D: .; V: TRBV28; size: .; J: TRBJ1-1; DNA: TGTGCCAGCATCAGTTGGCCGACAGGTTTGAACACTGAAGCTTTCTTT; CDR3: CASISWPTGLNTEAFF
D: TRBD1; V: TRBV28; size: .; J: TRBJ1-5; DNA: TGTGCCAGCAGTTCGGGACAGGGAAAACCCCAGCATTTT; CDR3: CASSSGQGKPQHF
D: .; V: TRBV28; size: .; J: TRBJ2-7; DNA: TGTGCCAGCAGCCAGTCCTACGAGCAGTACTTC; CDR3: CASSQSYEQYF
D: TRBD1; V: TRBV28; size: .; J: TRBJ1-5; DNA: TGTGCCAGCAGTTTACAGGGGGGCTTCAATCAGCCCCAGCATTTT; CDR3: CASSLQGGFNQPQHF
D: .; V: TRBV18; size: .; J: TRBJ2-2; DNA: TGTGCCAGCTCAAGCGCAGGGGCCGGCACCGGGGAGCTGTTTTTT; CDR3: CASSSAGAGTGELFF
D: .; V: TRBV5-1; size: .; J: TRBJ1-1; DNA: TGCGCCAGCAGCGGTCAGGTGCTGGGGAACACTGAAGCTTTCTTT; CDR3: CASSGQVLGNTEAFF